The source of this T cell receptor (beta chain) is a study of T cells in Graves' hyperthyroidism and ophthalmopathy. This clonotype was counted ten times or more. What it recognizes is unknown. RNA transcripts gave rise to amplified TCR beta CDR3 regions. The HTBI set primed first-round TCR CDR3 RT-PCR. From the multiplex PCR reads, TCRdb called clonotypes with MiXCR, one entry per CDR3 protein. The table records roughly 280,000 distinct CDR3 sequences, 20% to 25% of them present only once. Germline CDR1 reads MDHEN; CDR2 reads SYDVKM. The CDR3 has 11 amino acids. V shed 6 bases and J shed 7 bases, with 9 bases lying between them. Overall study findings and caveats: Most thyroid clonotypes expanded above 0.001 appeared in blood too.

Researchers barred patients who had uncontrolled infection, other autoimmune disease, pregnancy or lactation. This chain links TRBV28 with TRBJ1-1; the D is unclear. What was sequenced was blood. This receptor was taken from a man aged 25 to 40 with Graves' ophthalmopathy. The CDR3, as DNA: TGTGCCAGCAGAGAGGAGAATGAAGCTTTCTTT. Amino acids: CASREENEAFF.